This TCR beta chain was captured by sequencing in a study of OX40 agonist ivuxolimab in advanced cancers. Clones were read by immunoSEQ multiplex PCR, and TCRdb kept only the in-frame ones, dropping some. The sample contains approximately 58,000 clones, more than 75% of which appear only once. V gave up 4 bases and J gave up 2 bases, with 14 bases separating them. CDR3 length equals 15 residues. Germline V gives CDR1 SGHTS, CDR2 YDEGEE. Here the sequenced sample was CD4+ or CD8+ T cells sorted from blood, taken in a trial of the OX40 agonist ivuxolimab. The chain links TRBV5-8 to TRBJ2-3, with no clear D. This TCR was recovered from an adult with an advanced solid tumor such as melanoma, head and neck, liver or kidney cancer. The CDR3 protein is CASSPKGRYTDTQYF. The CDR3 coding sequence is TGTGCCAGCAGCCCTAAAGGGCGATACACAGATACGCAGTATTTT.